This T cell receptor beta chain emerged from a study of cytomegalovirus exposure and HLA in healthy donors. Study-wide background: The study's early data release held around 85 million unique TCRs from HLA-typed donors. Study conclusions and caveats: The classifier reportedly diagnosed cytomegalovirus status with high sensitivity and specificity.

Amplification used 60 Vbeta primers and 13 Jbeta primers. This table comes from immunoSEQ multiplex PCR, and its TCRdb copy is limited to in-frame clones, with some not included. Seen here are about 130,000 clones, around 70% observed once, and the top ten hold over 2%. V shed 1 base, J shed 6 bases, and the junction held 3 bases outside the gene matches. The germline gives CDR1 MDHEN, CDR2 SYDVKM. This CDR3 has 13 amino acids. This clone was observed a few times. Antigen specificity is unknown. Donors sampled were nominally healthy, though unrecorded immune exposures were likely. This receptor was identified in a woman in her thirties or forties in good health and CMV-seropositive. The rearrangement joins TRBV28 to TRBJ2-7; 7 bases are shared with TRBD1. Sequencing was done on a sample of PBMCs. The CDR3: CASSLYRQGEQYF. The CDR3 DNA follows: TGTGCCAGCAGTTTATACAGACAGGGCGAGCAGTACTTC.